This TCR beta chain was documented in a study of T-cell reconstitution after alpha-beta-depleted transplantation in children (dated by TCRdb to the mid-2010s). Regarding the research as a whole: T-cell immune reconstitution after TCRalphabeta/CD19-depleted allogeneic hematopoietic cell transplantation in children was quantitatively tracked in the study by means of TCR repertoire profiling. Findings and caveats that apply to the study as a whole: In some patients, the high TCRbeta diversity seen at day 60 was put down to recipient T cells and intrathymic progenitors that had survived conditioning. Over subsequent months, a decline in hyperexpanded clone frequencies was noted, and after one year, T-cell counts and TCRbeta diversity were mostly ascribed to newly produced T cells. The apparently early alphabetaT-cell count recovery about two months after transplant was reportedly dependent on only several hundred rapidly expanded clones derived from non-depleted graft cells.

The sample's treatment or condition, from its label and the paper: allogeneic hematopoietic cell transplantation with graft depleted of TCRalphabeta T cells and CD19 B cells. The transplant recipients were children given TCRalphabeta/CD19-depleted allogeneic hematopoietic cell grafts. The library was made by PCR. TCRdb shows the sequencer as Illumina HiSeq 2500. TCR libraries were prepared with molecular barcoding, using unique molecular identifiers to normalize TCRbeta repertoire quantification. TCRdb reanalyzed the raw reads on its own, using fastp at Q25 for trimming and MiXCR for clone calling, and kept in-frame beta chains. Every CDR3 protein is listed once, alongside the most common genes and DNA of its rows. The sample table contains about 900,000 distinct CDR3 sequences; only one count was recorded for 25% to 35% of them. The top ten constitute 28% of the sample. About this clonotype: Its antigen target is currently unknown. There are no base qualities to consult, and no much larger clone falls within one base.

The input for sequencing was PBMCs, mostly from graft donor cells, taken 360 days after TCRalphabeta/CD19-depleted stem cell transplant. This TCR was sampled from a boy younger than two who had a stem cell transplant for SCID, so the T cells may come from the graft donor.

This receptor carries the CDR3 CAISEERSTDTQYF. The nucleotide sequence reads TGTGCCATCAGTGAGGAACGGTCCACAGATACGCAGTATTTT. In this chain, TRBV10-3 is recombined with TRBJ2-3, with no confidently assigned D gene. Taken from the germline V gene, the CDR1 and CDR2 loops are ENHRY and SYGVKD. The junction carries 8 bases between V and J, which are trimmed by 2 bases and 2 bases respectively. Inclusive of the bounding cysteine and phenylalanine, the CDR3 is 14 residues long. Just CDR3 DNA is preserved here, 42 bases in frame from base 1.